The sequence of this T cell receptor (beta chain) was determined in a study of blood T cell repertoires in COVID-19. The germline CDR1 and CDR2 sequences are LGHNA and YNFKEQ. V shed 2 bases, J shed 7 bases, and the junction held 3 bases outside the gene matches. There are 15 residues in the CDR3. As originally analysed: Estimates of nucleated cell counts were drawn from the amplification of reference gene primers. The protocol was immunoSEQ multiplex PCR, while the TCRdb copy is restricted to in-frame clones and leaves out a portion. The V and J calls and clone size come from that table; D and trimming were worked out from the DNA. The repertoire holds a few hundred thousand clones, more than 80% seen once, with under 7.5% in the top ten.

V gene TRBV4-2 combines with J gene TRBJ2-1, with 12 bases fitting TRBD2. The TCR originated in a man aged 18 to 29 who had recovered from COVID-19. Sequencing was done on a sample of peripheral blood. The CDR3 is CASSQLAGGLNEQFF. In nucleotides, the CDR3 is TGTGCCAGCAGCCAACTAGCGGGGGGGTTGAATGAGCAGTTCTTC.